Below are 9 T cell receptor beta chains sequenced from a single sample in a study of identical twins. TCRdb analysed the 5' RACE reads with MiXCR anew, one entry per CDR3 protein. The data hold roughly 570,000 distinct CDR3 sequences, with roughly 9.5% observed a single time. The same sample was also studied in work on yellow fever vaccine responses in identical twins.

Sequencing used PBMCs. These receptors came from a woman aged 18-29 years in good health.

This clonotype was found once. The J gene is TRBJ2-7, the V gene TRBV12-3 or TRBV12-4; TRBD2 agrees at 7 bases. Trimming took 5 bases from V and 7 from J; bases not matched to a gene: 8. CDR3 length equals 13 residues. CDR3 coding DNA: TGTGCCAGCAGTGGACCCTGGGGGGGGGAGCAGTACTTC. It translates to CASSGPWGGEQYF.

V is TRBV7-2 and J is TRBJ2-1; 12 bases line up with TRBD2. CDR1 and CDR2 from the germline V gene are SGHTA and FQGNSA. The CDR3 contains 12 residues. J lost 14 bases, V lost 5 bases, and 4 bases had no gene match. The CDR3 bases are TGTGCCAGCAGCGGTCCTAGCGGGAGGGAGTTCTTC. Protein product: CASSGPSGREFF.

This clonotype showed up just a few times. The rearrangement joins TRBV5-6 to TRBJ1-5; the match to TRBD1 covers 7 bases. The CDR3 is made up of 16 amino acids. Germline CDR1 and CDR2: SGHDT and YYEEEE. Trimming cost V 0 bases and J 0 bases; bases outside gene matches: 3. DNA of the CDR3: TGTGCCAGCAGCTTGGGGAGGGGGCCTAGCAATCAGCCCCAGCATTTT. Protein: CASSLGRGPSNQPQHF.

Only a few counts were recorded for this clonotype. The rearrangement links TRBV9 to TRBJ2-2, with TRBD1 as a possible D gene (6 bases). Trimming shortened V by 5 bases and J by 3 bases, and 17 bases separated the two germline ends. The CDR3 runs to 16 residues. Looked up from germline, CDR1 is SGDLS and CDR2 is YYNGEE. In nucleotides, the CDR3 is TGTGCCAGCAGTCGACAGGATGGTCAATACACCGGGGAGCTGTTTTTT. This sequence encodes CASSRQDGQYTGELFF.

This clonotype showed up many times. The J gene is TRBJ1-4, the V gene TRBV18; D call uncertain. This CDR3 is 12 amino acids long. CDR1 and CDR2 from the germline V gene are KGHSH and LQKENI. The V end was cut by 4 bases, the J end by 4 bases, with 4 bases between. Here the CDR3 DNA reads TGTGCCAGCTCACGGGGTAATGAAAAACTGTTTTTT. Translated, it gives CASSRGNEKLFF.

This clonotype has ten or more counts. The V and J genes are TRBV20-1 and TRBJ2-1; 13 bases agree with TRBD2. From germline, CDR1 is DFQATT and CDR2 SNEGSKA (reference sequence). The V and J ends lost 0 bases and 9 bases, in that order; junction bases with no gene match: 2. This CDR3 is 14 amino acids long. The CDR3 sequence is CSARELAGGGEQFF. The CDR3 DNA is TGCAGTGCTAGAGAACTAGCGGGAGGGGGTGAGCAGTTCTTC.

This clonotype has only a few counts. This chain uses TRBV7-9 with TRBJ2-5, with D perhaps matching TRBD1 (5 bases). The germline V and J ends were trimmed by 6 bases and 5 bases, with 13 bases remaining between them. This CDR3 region has 13 residues. Germline V gene lookup returns CDR1 SEHNR and CDR2 FQNEAQ (reference sequence). The CDR3 DNA sequence: TGTGCCAGCAGTACCCAGGGTCCCGAGACCCAGTACTTC. This encodes CASSTQGPETQYF.

This clonotype was recorded many times. J is TRBJ1-1 and V is TRBV15; tentatively, D is TRBD1 (6 bases). The CDR3 runs 15 residues. Germline V gene data show CDR1 as LNHNV and CDR2 as YYDKDF (reference sequence). V gave up 4 bases and J gave up 6 bases, with 18 bases separating them. CDR3 in DNA: TGTGCCACCAGCAAGAAAGTTGGGGGGGCCGCTGAAGCTTTCTTT. Its protein is CATSKKVGGAAEAFF. Full variable domain (outside the CDR3, taken from reference TRBV15 and TRBJ1-1): DAMVIQNPRYQVTQFGKPVTLSCSQTLNHNVMYWYQQKSSQAPKLLFHYYDKDFNNEADTPDNFQSRRPNTSFCFLDIRSPGLGDTAMYLCATSKKVGGAAEAFFGQGTRLTVV.

This clonotype turned up a few times. The rearrangement links TRBV6-2 or TRBV6-3 to TRBJ2-3; 10 bases align to TRBD1. The CDR3 covers 14 residues. Trimming took 7 bases from V and 7 from J; bases not matched to a gene: 8. Per germline, CDR1 MNHEY and CDR2 SVGEGT. The CDR3 here is CASTQDRGRNTQYF. The CDR3 DNA is TGTGCCAGCACCCAAGACAGGGGGCGAAATACGCAGTATTTT.